The next 13 T cell receptor beta chains were all read from a single sample in a study of blood T cell repertoires in COVID-19. Repertoires were generated with immunoSEQ multiplex PCR, while TCRdb's copy carries only in-frame clones and drops some. The table shows some 200,000 clones, with approximately 87% occurring only once. Sequencing was performed on peripheral blood. The source of these receptors is a woman aged 55-70 years with COVID-19, enrolled during active disease.

The genes are TRBV2 and TRBJ2-3, with TRBD2 matching over 10 bases. The CDR3 contains 15 residues. CDR1 and CDR2 from the germline V gene are SNHLY and FYNNEI. The V gene end was trimmed by 1 base and the J gene end by 5 bases; junction bases not matched to a gene: 3. The CDR3 loop reads CASSEDRTSGDTQYF. CDR3 in DNA: TGTGCCAGCAGTGAAGACAGGACTAGCGGAGATACGCAGTATTTT.

This chain uses TRBV11-2 with TRBJ2-3; 10 bases fit TRBD2. CDR3 length equals 17 residues. The trim removed 5 bases at V and 3 bases at J, leaving 11 bases unmatched. Germline CDR1 and CDR2: SGHAT and FQNNGV. Written as DNA, the CDR3 is TGTGCCAGCAGCCCCCGAGCGGGAGGGGGGAGAACAGATACGCAGTATTTT. Translating it yields CASSPRAGGGRTDTQYF.

This chain links TRBV24-1 with TRBJ2-2; 7 nucleotides align to TRBD2. Per germline, CDR1 KGHDR and CDR2 SFDVKD. The CDR3 length is 18 residues. The J segment lost 1 base and the V segment lost 5 bases, leaving 12 bases of the junction unmatched. The CDR3, as DNA: TGTGCCACCAGTGTGAGGTGGGGGAGCGGGATGAACACCGGGGAGCTGTTTTTT. It encodes CATSVRWGSGMNTGELFF.

CDR3 in DNA: TGTGCCTCCAAGCCTAGCAGAGCCTCTGACGAGCAGTACTTC. Protein product: CASKPSRASDEQYF. This chain links TRBV14 with TRBJ2-7, with D tentatively TRBD2 (5 bases). CDR3 length: 14 residues. Per the germline V gene, CDR1 is SGHDN and CDR2 is FVKESK. Trimming removed 11 bases at V and 5 bases at J, with 22 bases between.

This chain connects TRBV5-1 to TRBJ1-1, with D hard to call. The germline V gene encodes CDR1 SGHRS and CDR2 YFSETQ. This CDR3 is 15 amino acids long. Trimming took 4 bases from V and 2 from J, leaving 15 bases between them. CDR3 in amino acids: CASSPITRVNTEAFF. The CDR3, as DNA: TGCGCCAGCAGCCCAATAACCCGGGTCAACACTGAAGCTTTCTTT.

The chain combines TRBV4-3 with TRBJ2-2, with TRBD2 matching over 7 bases. CDR1 is LGHNA and CDR2 is YSLEER in the germline V gene. Trimming removed 0 bases from V and 5 bases from J; junction bases left unmatched: 6. This CDR3 comprises 16 residues. Here the CDR3 DNA reads TGCGCCAGCAGCCAAGATGGAGCGGGATTGACCGGGGAGCTGTTTTTT. Amino acid sequence: CASSQDGAGLTGELFF.

This chain uses TRBV9 with TRBJ1-1; 8 nucleotides match TRBD1. CDR3 length equals 15 residues. V was pared by 0 bases and J by 5 bases, with 6 bases of the junction left unmatched. Per the germline V gene, CDR1 is SGDLS and CDR2 is YYNGEE. The CDR3 loop is CASSVEPGGWTEAFF. The CDR3 DNA is TGTGCCAGCAGCGTAGAGCCAGGGGGCTGGACTGAAGCTTTCTTT.

CDR3: CASSQDVTGNTEAFF. DNA for the CDR3: TGTGCCAGCAGCCAAGATGTGACAGGGAACACTGAAGCTTTCTTT. The chain combines TRBV3-1 (or the pseudogene TRBV3-2) with TRBJ1-1; D may be TRBD1 (6 bases). The V gene lost 0 bases and the J gene lost 1 base, with 9 bases spanning the gap. The CDR3 spans 15 residues. Germline V gene data show CDR1 as LGHDT and CDR2 as YNNKEL (reference sequence).

V gene TRBV19 combines with J gene TRBJ1-6; D is perhaps TRBD1 (6 bases). The CDR3 length is 16 residues. V lost 5 bases and J lost 0, with 11 bases in between. Germline CDR1 reads LNHDA; CDR2 reads SQIVND (reference sequence). The chain's CDR3 is CASSPGQSSYNSPLHF. In DNA form, the CDR3 reads TGTGCCAGTAGTCCAGGACAGAGCTCCTATAATTCACCCCTCCACTTT. Together with reference TRBV19 and TRBJ1-6, the CDR3 gives the full variable domain: DGGITQSPKYLFRKEGQNVTLSCEQNLNHDAMYWYRQDPGQGLRLIYYSQIVNDFQKGDIAEGYSVSREKKESFPLTVTSAQKNPTAFYLCASSPGQSSYNSPLHFGNGTRLTVT.

V is TRBV14 and J is TRBJ1-4, with TRBD1 matching 9 bases. The germline V gene encodes CDR1 SGHDN and CDR2 FVKESK. J lost 10 bases, V lost 0 bases, and 9 bases had no gene match. The CDR3 consists of 16 residues. The CDR3 loop reads CASSQDIGQGIGKLFF. In nucleotides, the CDR3 is TGTGCCAGCAGCCAAGACATTGGACAGGGGATCGGAAAACTGTTTTTT.

This clone was observed once. The V gene is TRBV6-5, the J gene TRBJ1-6, with D unclear. CDR1 is MNHEY, CDR2 SVGAGI, per germline. V lost 0 bases to trimming and J lost 7 bases, with 13 bases between them. CDR3 length equals 16 residues. The CDR3 DNA reads TGTGCCAGCAGTTACTCGTCCGTCGCGGGAAATTCACCCCTCCACTTT. This codes for CASSYSSVAGNSPLHF.

CDR3 DNA: TGTGCCACCAGTGATGGGGACAGGGGAAGCTATGGCTACACCTTC. Translated: CATSDGDRGSYGYTF. This chain uses TRBV24-1 with TRBJ1-2, with 10 bases identical to TRBD1. V trimming: 3 bases; J trimming: 4 bases; junction bases outside the gene matches: 4. The length of the CDR3 is 15 residues. Germline V gene lookup returns CDR1 KGHDR and CDR2 SFDVKD.

The V call is TRBV24-1, the J call TRBJ1-2; D is possibly TRBD1 (6 bases). The germline gives CDR1 KGHDR, CDR2 SFDVKD. This CDR3 has 13 amino acids. Trimming took 3 bases from V and 7 from J, leaving 11 bases between them. The CDR3: CATSDRNRVGYTF. Here the CDR3 DNA reads TGTGCCACCAGTGATCGAAACAGGGTTGGCTACACCTTC.